Listed below are T cell receptor beta chains from one sample, sequenced in a study of a mutant IDH1 vaccine in newly diagnosed glioma. Clones were sequenced by immunoSEQ multiplex PCR, and TCRdb holds only the in-frame ones, with some missing. The sample lists approximately 88,000 clones, around three quarters occurring once. Sequenced here: PBMCs, sampled from a glioma patient treated with radiotherapy, temozolomide or both. These receptors came from a man aged 35 to 55 with glioma. Both conserved end residues are part of each CDR3. Each record gives: V gene, J gene, clone size, CDR3 protein. For some rows the clone size is stated as once, few or many, or as a class when expanded; others skip it.

TRBV4-3	TRBJ2-5	.	CASSPQRGETQYF
TRBV10-1	.	.	CASSSGVRPYEQYF
TRBV18	TRBJ1-1	.	CASSPANTEAFF
TRBV29-1	TRBJ2-1	.	CSVFFLGDLRIYNEQFF
TRBV6-5	TRBJ2-7	.	CASSYSKGSSYEQYF
TRBV5-1	TRBJ2-1	.	CASRDRATISYNEQFF
TRBV7-2	TRBJ2-1	few	CASSLELADYNEQFF
TRBV4-2	TRBJ1-4	few	CASSQDGSVNEKLFF
TRBV7-2	TRBJ2-7	.	CASSLGARAEGEQYF
TRBV4-2	TRBJ2-1	.	CASSQDGTGGAYNEQFF
TRBV11-2	TRBJ1-2	.	CASSLGGDPSGYTF
TRBV28	TRBJ2-3	.	CAIRAGGSTDTQYF
TRBV30	TRBJ1-4	.	CAWSRGGEKLFF
TRBV5-6	TRBJ2-7	.	CASSSSSYEQYF
TRBV7-2	TRBJ1-2	.	CASSSTIGKDGYTF
TRBV27	TRBJ1-3	.	CASRDRASGNTIYF
TRBV29-1	TRBJ2-7	.	CSATGTGPYEQYF
TRBV18	TRBJ1-4	few	CASSPKEKLFF
TRBV6-5	TRBJ2-1	.	CASSYGTSDYNEQFF
TRBV18	TRBJ2-2	.	CASSPRGAWNTGELFF
TRBV30	TRBJ1-3	.	CAWSSGGPMDTIYF
TRBV6-5	TRBJ1-2	once	CASRPGRDNYGYTF
TRBV5-6	TRBJ1-1	once	CASSLDRGVEAFF
TRBV19	TRBJ1-6	.	CASSNSQGVKNSPLHF
TRBV2	TRBJ1-5	few	CASSAGTANQPQHF
TRBV7-2	TRBJ2-1	.	CASSLTGTTYNEQFF
TRBV7-9	TRBJ2-2	.	CATLGRTNTGELFF
TRBV7-2	TRBJ1-2	.	CASTQGGQGAGYGYTF
TRBV30	TRBJ1-2	.	CAWSGKGLKNYGYTF
TRBV10-3	TRBJ1-5	medium-sized	CAISESGVNQPQHF
TRBV7-2	TRBJ2-7	many	CASSPLPFYEQYF
TRBV4-3	TRBJ1-4	.	CASSRRGVGEKLFF
TRBV5-1	TRBJ2-3	.	CASSSGGASRADTQYF
TRBV9	TRBJ2-7	.	CASSVAGGLLYEQYF
TRBV5-6	TRBJ1-3	once	CASSSGGNTIYF
TRBV5-1	TRBJ2-2	.	CASRLGTNANTGELFF